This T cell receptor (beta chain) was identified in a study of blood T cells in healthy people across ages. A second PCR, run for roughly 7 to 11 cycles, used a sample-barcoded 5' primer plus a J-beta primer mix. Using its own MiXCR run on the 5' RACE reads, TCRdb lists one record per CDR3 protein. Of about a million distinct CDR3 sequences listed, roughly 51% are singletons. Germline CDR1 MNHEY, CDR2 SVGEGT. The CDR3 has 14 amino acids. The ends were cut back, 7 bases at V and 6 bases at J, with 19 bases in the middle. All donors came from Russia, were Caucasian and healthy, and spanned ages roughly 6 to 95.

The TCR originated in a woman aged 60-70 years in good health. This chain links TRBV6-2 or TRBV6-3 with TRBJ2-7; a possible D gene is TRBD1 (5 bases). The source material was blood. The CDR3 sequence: CASTRQPGVGEQYF. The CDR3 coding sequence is TGTGCCAGCACAAGACAGCCGGGCGTCGGCGAGCAGTACTTC.